The 14 T cell receptor beta chains reported below all come from one sample, sequenced in a study of T cells in Graves' hyperthyroidism and ophthalmopathy. TCR beta CDR3 regions were amplified from RNA transcripts. The study used the HTBI primer set for a first-round RT-PCR of the TCR CDR3. TCRdb independently ran MiXCR on the multiplex PCR reads; one entry per CDR3 protein. The profile shows 190,000 or so distinct CDR3 sequences, around 16% of them singletons. The sample consisted of blood. These receptor sequences come from a man between 40 and 49 years old with Graves' hyperthyroidism.

This chain joins TRBV19 and TRBJ2-2; 8 bases agree with TRBD1. CDR3 length equals 14 residues. The germline V gene encodes CDR1 LNHDA and CDR2 SQIVND (reference sequence). With 7 bases clipped from V and 6 bases from J, the junction kept 7 bases outside the gene matches. CDR3 DNA: TGTGCCAGTATCGCGACAGGGGTACCCGGGGAGCTGTTTTTT. Its translation: CASIATGVPGELFF.

This clonotype appeared many times. V is TRBV19 and J is TRBJ2-1; D could derive from TRBD1 or TRBD2 (5 bases each). Trimming removed 7 bases at V and 0 bases at J, with 13 bases between. The V gene's germline CDR1 is LNHDA and CDR2 SQIVND (reference sequence). There are 15 residues in the CDR3. The CDR3 is CASKKGPHSYNEQFF. The CDR3 nucleotides are TGTGCCAGTAAAAAGGGACCCCACTCCTACAATGAGCAGTTCTTC.

The table lists this clonotype with many counts. The chain employs TRBV5-1 and TRBJ1-1; D is possibly TRBD1 (6 bases). Germline values: CDR1 SGHRS, CDR2 YFSETQ. Between the trimmed V and J ends, which lost 3 bases and 3 bases, there was a span of 9 bases. The CDR3 is made up of 13 amino acids. CDR3 nucleotides: TGCGCCAGCAGCTCCCAGGGGTACACTGAAGCTTTCTTT. Encoded protein: CASSSQGYTEAFF.

This clonotype was found many times. The genes are TRBV12-3 or TRBV12-4 and TRBJ1-5; D unclear. Trimming took 6 bases from V and 0 from J, leaving 6 bases between them. The CDR3 contains 13 residues. Here the CDR3 DNA reads TGTGCCAGCAGGGGAAGTAGCAATCAGCCCCAGCATTTT. This gives the protein CASRGSSNQPQHF.

In its sample, this clonotype was seen many times. The chain is built from TRBV30 and TRBJ1-4; maybe TRBD1 (5 bases). This CDR3 comprises 13 residues. V was clipped by 1 base and J by 7 bases, with 10 bases between them. Germline V gene lookup returns CDR1 GTSNPN and CDR2 SVGIG (reference sequence). The CDR3 loop reads CAWSAGLGEKLFF. The DNA for the CDR3 is TGTGCCTGGAGTGCGGGGCTTGGTGAAAAACTGTTTTTT.

At least ten counts were recorded for this clonotype. The chain carries TRBV27 and TRBJ2-7, with 7 bases matching TRBD1. Germline CDR1 is MNHEY and CDR2 is SMNVEV (reference sequence). V lost 8 bases and J lost 0; bases outside the gene matches: 7. This CDR3 comprises 14 residues. The CDR3 bases are TGTGCCAGCCGAACCGGGACAGCCTCCTACGAGCAGTACTTC. It translates to CASRTGTASYEQYF.

This clonotype was seen at least ten times. This chain joins TRBV7-2 and TRBJ2-7, with D possibly being TRBD1 or TRBD2 (5 bases each). This CDR3 spans 14 amino acids. Between the trimmed V and J ends, which lost 5 bases and 6 bases, there was a span of 17 bases. The germline V gene encodes CDR1 SGHTA and CDR2 FQGNSA. CDR3 nucleotide sequence: TGTGCCAGCAGCCCCGGGACGCGGAGCTCCGAGCAGTACTTC. It is translated as CASSPGTRSSEQYF.

The table lists this clonotype with many counts. This chain connects TRBV20-1 to TRBJ2-5, with 8 bases matching TRBD2. With 3 bases clipped from V and 4 bases from J, the junction kept 10 bases outside the gene matches. Germline V gives CDR1 DFQATT, CDR2 SNEGSKA (reference sequence). The CDR3 is 15 amino acids. The CDR3 protein is CSASVSGGLGETQYF. DNA for the CDR3: TGCAGTGCTAGTGTCAGCGGGGGATTGGGAGAGACCCAGTACTTC.

The rearrangement uses TRBV6-1 and TRBJ1-5; no definite D call. V was pared by 5 bases and J by 6 bases, with 11 bases between. This CDR3 is built from 13 residues. Germline V gene lookup returns CDR1 MNHNS and CDR2 SASEGT. CDR3 sequence: CASSSWAGQPQHF. The CDR3 DNA reads TGTGCCAGCAGTTCCTGGGCGGGTCAGCCCCAGCATTTT.

This clonotype came up many times. The V gene is TRBV2, the J gene TRBJ1-2; the match to TRBD1 covers 9 bases. V shed 6 bases and J 2 bases; nucleotides not matched to a gene: 4. CDR1 and CDR2 (germline): SNHLY, FYNNEI. The CDR3 has 14 amino acids. The CDR3 sequence: CASRDRGNNYGYTF. The CDR3 DNA follows: TGTGCCAGCAGGGACAGGGGTAACAACTATGGCTACACCTTC.

The chain links TRBV5-4 to TRBJ2-2; D uncertain. The CDR3 is made up of 16 amino acids. Germline CDR1 is SGHNT and CDR2 is YYREEE (reference sequence). Trimming pared 0 bases from V and 0 bases from J, leaving 9 bases between. This CDR3 reads CASSLGRLANTGELFF. The CDR3, as DNA: TGTGCCAGCAGCTTGGGGCGGTTAGCGAACACCGGGGAGCTGTTTTTT.

This clonotype has ten or more counts. CDR3 in amino acids: CASSVITGMNTEAFF. The CDR3 nucleotides read TGTGCCAGCAGCGTAATTACAGGAATGAACACTGAAGCTTTCTTT. The V gene is TRBV9, the J gene TRBJ1-1, with D perhaps matching TRBD1 (5 bases). Germline CDR1 reads SGDLS; CDR2 reads YYNGEE. This CDR3 region has 15 residues. V was pared by 1 base and J by 0 bases, with 10 bases between. The full variable domain, in which reference TRBV9 and TRBJ1-1 provide the parts outside the CDR3, is DSGVTQTPKHLITATGQRVTLRCSPRSGDLSVYWYQQSLDQGLQFLIQYYNGEERAKGNILERFSAQQFPDLHSELNLSSLELGDSALYFCASSVITGMNTEAFFGQGTRLTVV.

The sample holds many counts of this clonotype. The rearrangement uses TRBV30 and TRBJ1-1; D might be TRBD1 (6 bases). This CDR3 region has 13 residues. The germline V gene encodes CDR1 GTSNPN and CDR2 SVGIG (reference sequence). With 2 bases removed from V and 5 bases from J, the gap between germline ends came to 12 bases. The CDR3 region is CAWSSQGQTEAFF. The CDR3 DNA reads TGTGCCTGGAGTTCCCAGGGGCAAACTGAAGCTTTCTTT.

The rearrangement joins TRBV2 to TRBJ1-2; the D is unclear. V was cut by 1 base and J by 8 bases, with 11 bases left in between. The CDR3 covers 13 residues. CDR1 is SNHLY, CDR2 FYNNEI, per germline. CDR3 nucleotide sequence: TGTGCCAGCAGTGAAGGGCCCGGCTGGGGCTACACCTTC. This codes for CASSEGPGWGYTF.